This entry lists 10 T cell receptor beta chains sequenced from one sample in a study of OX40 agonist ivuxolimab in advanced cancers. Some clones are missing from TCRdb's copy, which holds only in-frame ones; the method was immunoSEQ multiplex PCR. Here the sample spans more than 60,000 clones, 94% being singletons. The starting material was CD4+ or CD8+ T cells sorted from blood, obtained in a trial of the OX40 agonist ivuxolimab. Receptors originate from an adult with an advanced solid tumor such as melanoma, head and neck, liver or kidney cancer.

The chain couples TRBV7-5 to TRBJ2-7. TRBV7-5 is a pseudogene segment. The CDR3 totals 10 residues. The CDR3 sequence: CARSLGEQYF. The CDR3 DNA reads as TGTGCCAGAAGCTTGGGCGAGCAGTACTTC.

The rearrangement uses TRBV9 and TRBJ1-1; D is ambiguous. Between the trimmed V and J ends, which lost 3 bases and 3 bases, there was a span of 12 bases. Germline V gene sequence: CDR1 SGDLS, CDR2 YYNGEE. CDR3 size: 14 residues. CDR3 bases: TGTGCCAGCAGCGGGAACGGCCTGGACACTGAAGCTTTCTTT. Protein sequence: CASSGNGLDTEAFF.

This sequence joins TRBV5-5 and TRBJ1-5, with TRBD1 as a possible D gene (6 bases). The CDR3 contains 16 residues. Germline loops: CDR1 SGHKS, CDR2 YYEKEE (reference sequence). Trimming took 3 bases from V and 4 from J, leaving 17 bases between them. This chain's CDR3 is CASSSPEGGWNQPQHF. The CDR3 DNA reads TGTGCCAGCAGCTCACCGGAGGGGGGCTGGAATCAGCCCCAGCATTTT.

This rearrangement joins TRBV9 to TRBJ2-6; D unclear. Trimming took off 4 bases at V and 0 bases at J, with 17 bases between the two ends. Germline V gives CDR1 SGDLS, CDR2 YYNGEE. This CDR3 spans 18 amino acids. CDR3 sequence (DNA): TGTGCCAGCAGCCCCCACCCCGACGGACCCTCTGGGGCCAACGTCCTGACTTTC. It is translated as CASSPHPDGPSGANVLTF.

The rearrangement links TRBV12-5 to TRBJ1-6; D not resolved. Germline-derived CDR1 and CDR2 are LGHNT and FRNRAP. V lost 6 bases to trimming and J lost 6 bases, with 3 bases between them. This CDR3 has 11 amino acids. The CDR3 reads CASGLNSPLHF. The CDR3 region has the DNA TGTGCTAGTGGGCTTAATTCACCCCTCCACTTT.

CDR3 amino acids: CASSYLTGGAWYGYTF. For the CDR3, the DNA is TGTGCCAGCAGTTACCTTACAGGGGGCGCATGGTATGGCTACACCTTC. The chain uses TRBV6-6 and TRBJ1-2; 9 bases match TRBD1. V dropped 2 bases and J dropped 5; count of bases not matched to a gene: 9. Germline V gives CDR1 MNHNY, CDR2 SVGAGI (reference sequence). The CDR3 length is 16 residues.

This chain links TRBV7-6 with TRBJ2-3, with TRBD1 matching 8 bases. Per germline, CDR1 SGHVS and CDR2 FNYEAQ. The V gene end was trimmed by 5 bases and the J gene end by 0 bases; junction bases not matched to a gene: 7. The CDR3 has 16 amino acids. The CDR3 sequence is CASSLPGGYSTDTQYF. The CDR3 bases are TGTGCCAGCAGCCTCCCAGGGGGCTACAGCACAGATACGCAGTATTTT.

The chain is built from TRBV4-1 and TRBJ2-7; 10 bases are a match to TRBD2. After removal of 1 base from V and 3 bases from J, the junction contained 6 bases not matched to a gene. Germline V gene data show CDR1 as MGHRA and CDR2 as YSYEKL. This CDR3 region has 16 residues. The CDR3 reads CASSQGPSGSDYEQYF. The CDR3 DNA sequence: TGCGCCAGCAGCCAAGGACCTAGCGGGAGCGACTACGAGCAGTACTTC.

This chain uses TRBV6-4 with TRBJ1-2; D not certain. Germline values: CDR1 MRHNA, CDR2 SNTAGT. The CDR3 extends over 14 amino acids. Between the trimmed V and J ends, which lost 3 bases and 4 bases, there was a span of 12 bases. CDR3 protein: CASSETWLGYGYTF. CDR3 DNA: TGTGCCAGCAGTGAAACGTGGTTGGGCTATGGCTACACCTTC.

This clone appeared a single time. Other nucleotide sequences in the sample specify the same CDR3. The CDR3: CASSPQSGGYNEQFF. The CDR3 region has the DNA TGTGCCAGCAGCCCCCAAAGCGGGGGCTACAATGAGCAGTTCTTC. V gene TRBV6-5 combines with J gene TRBJ2-1; 8 bases align to TRBD2. V lost 6 bases and J lost 3; bases outside the gene matches: 7. From germline, CDR1 is MNHEY and CDR2 SVGAGI. The CDR3 is 15 residues long.